These 22 T cell receptor beta chains were all obtained from the same sample, sequenced in a study of cytomegalovirus exposure and HLA in healthy donors. Primers: 60 Vbeta forward and 13 Jbeta reverse. The table came from immunoSEQ multiplex PCR; TCRdb's copy has only in-frame clones and leaves some out. The listing contains 200,000 to 250,000 clones. The sample was PBMCs. The receptor set was obtained from a woman aged 25 to 39 in good health and CMV-seropositive.

The chain employs TRBV5-1 and TRBJ1-3; no clear D. The CDR3 covers 14 residues. Germline lookup yields CDR1 SGHRS and CDR2 YFSETQ. Trimming shortened V by 1 base and J by 1 base, and 6 bases separated the two germline ends. The CDR3 protein is CASSLPDSGNTIYF. CDR3 DNA sequence: TGCGCCAGCAGCTTGCCAGATTCTGGAAACACCATATATTTT.

The chain employs TRBV19 and TRBJ1-1; D is unresolved. The CDR3 runs 16 residues. V was shortened by 1 base and J by 1 base, with 13 bases between the two germline ends. The germline V gene encodes CDR1 LNHDA and CDR2 SQIVND (reference sequence). The CDR3 loop reads CASSIVWRGENTEAFF. The DNA for the CDR3 is TGTGCCAGTAGTATAGTATGGCGGGGAGAGAACACTGAAGCTTTCTTT.

The gene calls are TRBV6-1 and TRBJ1-3; 9 bases agree with TRBD1. V dropped 3 bases and J dropped 4; count of bases not matched to a gene: 4. CDR1 MNHNS and CDR2 SASEGT come from the germline V gene. The CDR3 length is 15 residues. The CDR3 DNA is TGTGCCAGCAGTGAGCGGGGACAGGGCGGAAACACCATATATTTT. This sequence encodes CASSERGQGGNTIYF.

The V gene is TRBV6-5, the J gene TRBJ1-1; perhaps TRBD1 as D (6 bases). Looked up from germline, CDR1 is MNHEY and CDR2 is SVGAGI. V was trimmed by 2 bases and J by 11 bases, leaving 18 bases between them. The CDR3 is 14 residues long. The CDR3: CASSYLTRGGEAFF. In nucleotides, the CDR3 is TGTGCCAGCAGTTACCTTACCCGGGGGGGCGAGGCTTTCTTT.

This sequence joins TRBV5-4 and TRBJ2-4, with 8 bases matching TRBD2. V shed 0 bases, J shed 0 bases, and the junction held 8 bases outside the gene matches. This CDR3 has 18 amino acids. The germline V gene has CDR1 SGHNT and CDR2 YYREEE (reference sequence). The CDR3 is CASSLAVSGRRAKNIQYF. The CDR3 DNA reads as TGTGCCAGCAGCTTGGCAGTCAGCGGGAGACGAGCCAAAAACATTCAGTACTTC.

The chain couples TRBV28 to TRBJ1-2, with D uncertain. V was cut by 8 bases and J by 3 bases, with 7 bases left in between. There are 11 residues in the CDR3. Germline V lookup: CDR1 MDHEN, CDR2 SYDVKM. The CDR3 here is CASEQHYGYTF. CDR3 in DNA: TGTGCCAGCGAACAGCACTATGGCTACACCTTC.

V gene TRBV4-1 combines with J gene TRBJ2-1, with 7 bases aligning to TRBD2. Trimming cost V 1 base and J 5 bases; bases outside gene matches: 8. Germline CDR1 MGHRA, CDR2 YSYEKL. The CDR3 runs to 16 residues. In DNA form, the CDR3 reads TGCGCCAGCAGCCAAGTCCCGAGACTAGCTAACAATGAGCAGTTCTTC. Translation: CASSQVPRLANNEQFF.

The chain combines TRBV9 with TRBJ2-5; D unclear. The CDR3 covers 13 residues. Germline lookup yields CDR1 SGDLS and CDR2 YYNGEE. Trimming shortened V by 3 bases and J by 0 bases, and 6 bases separated the two germline ends. The CDR3 reads CASSGGNQETQYF. DNA of the CDR3: TGTGCCAGCAGCGGCGGAAACCAAGAGACCCAGTACTTC. Looking up the rest from reference TRBV9 and TRBJ2-5 gives the full variable domain: DSGVTQTPKHLITATGQRVTLRCSPRSGDLSVYWYQQSLDQGLQFLIQYYNGEERAKGNILERFSAQQFPDLHSELNLSSLELGDSALYFCASSGGNQETQYFGPGTRLLVL.

The chain has TRBV9 and TRBJ2-7; 10 bases align to TRBD1. Trimming took 4 bases from V and 4 from J; bases not matched to a gene: 5. Germline V gene lookup returns CDR1 SGDLS and CDR2 YYNGEE. The CDR3 covers 14 residues. CDR3 bases: TGTGCCAGCAGCTCAGGACAGGGGGAATACGAGCAGTACTTC. Amino acids: CASSSGQGEYEQYF.

The gene calls are TRBV4-1 and TRBJ2-2; D is unclear. Germline V CDR1 and CDR2: MGHRA, YSYEKL. V was pared by 0 bases and J by 3 bases, with 8 bases between. The length of the CDR3 is 15 residues. The CDR3 bases are TGCGCCAGCAGCCAAGATTACGGGTACACCGGGGAGCTGTTTTTT. The encoded protein is CASSQDYGYTGELFF.

This chain connects TRBV6-6 to TRBJ2-7; TRBD1 matches 10 bases. Germline V gene sequence: CDR1 MNHNY, CDR2 SVGAGI (reference sequence). V dropped 6 bases and J dropped 1; count of bases not matched to a gene: 6. CDR3 size: 15 residues. The CDR3 region is CASRESGQGSYEQYF. CDR3 DNA: TGTGCCAGCAGAGAATCGGGACAGGGGTCCTACGAGCAGTACTTC.

The J gene is TRBJ2-5, the V gene TRBV10-1; a possible D gene is TRBD2 (7 bases). This CDR3 has 11 amino acids. Trimming left V 6 bases short and J 11 bases short, with 13 bases between. The germline V gene has CDR1 WNHNN and CDR2 SYGVQD (reference sequence). CDR3 residues: CASSGGGEQYF. The CDR3 DNA is TGCGCCAGCAGCGGAGGGGGGGAGCAGTACTTC.

The CDR3: CASSPPGQVYSNQPQHF. The CDR3 region has the DNA TGTGCCAGCTCACCACCGGGACAGGTCTATAGCAATCAGCCCCAGCATTTT. The chain has TRBV18 and TRBJ1-5; 8 bases fit TRBD1. This CDR3 has 17 residues. Germline V lookup: CDR1 KGHSH, CDR2 LQKENI. V trimming: 0 bases; J trimming: 0 bases; junction bases outside the gene matches: 4.

The chain has TRBV2 and TRBJ2-7; TRBD2 agrees at 7 bases. The germline V gene encodes CDR1 SNHLY and CDR2 FYNNEI. The CDR3 has 16 amino acids. V gave up 8 bases and J gave up 3 bases; unmatched junction bases: 16. CDR3 amino acids: CASDLSGLAVDYEQYF. The CDR3 nucleotides are TGTGCCAGCGACCTAAGTGGGCTAGCGGTTGACTACGAGCAGTACTTC.

The CDR3 protein is CASSPRQDTYEQYF. Written as DNA, the CDR3 is TGTGCCAGCAGTCCCAGACAGGATACCTACGAGCAGTACTTC. The V call is TRBV28, the J call TRBJ2-7, with TRBD1 as a possible D gene (6 bases). V was shortened by 5 bases and J by 2 bases, with 13 bases between the two germline ends. This CDR3 has 14 amino acids. CDR1 is MDHEN and CDR2 is SYDVKM in the germline V gene. Looking up the rest from reference TRBV28 and TRBJ2-7 gives the full variable domain: DVKVTQSSRYLVKRTGEKVFLECVQDMDHENMFWYRQDPGLGLRLIYFSYDVKMKEKGDIPEGYSVSREKKERFSLILESASTNQTSMYLCASSPRQDTYEQYFGPGTRLTVT.

In DNA, the CDR3 is TGCGCCAGCAGTGACCGGATCGGGGCTAATGAAAAACTGTTTTTT. Translated, it gives CASSDRIGANEKLFF. The gene calls are TRBV10-2 and TRBJ1-4; D remains unclear. V was trimmed by 3 bases and J by 3 bases, leaving 11 bases between them. Germline CDR1 reads WSHSY; CDR2 reads SAAADI. The CDR3 extends over 15 amino acids.

The chain links TRBV6-1 to TRBJ1-2; TRBD1 agrees at 9 bases. This CDR3 comprises 18 residues. V shed 3 bases, J shed 4 bases, and the junction held 15 bases outside the gene matches. Per germline, CDR1 MNHNS and CDR2 SASEGT. The CDR3, as DNA: TGTGCCAGCAGTGACCCCAGGCCGGGACAGGGAAGACTCTATGGCTACACCTTC. This encodes CASSDPRPGQGRLYGYTF.

V and J are TRBV7-2 and TRBJ2-1; 12 nucleotides agree with TRBD2. The CDR3 runs 14 residues. Trimming removed 1 base from V and 9 bases from J; junction bases left unmatched: 1. CDR1 SGHTA and CDR2 FQGNSA come from the germline V gene. Here the CDR3 reads CASSLGLAGAEQFF. In DNA form, the CDR3 reads TGTGCCAGCAGCTTAGGACTAGCGGGAGCTGAGCAGTTCTTC. Using reference TRBV7-2 and TRBJ2-1 for the parts outside the CDR3, the full variable domain is GAGVSQSPSNKVTEKGKDVELRCDPISGHTALYWYRQSLGQGLEFLIYFQGNSAPDKSGLPSDRFSAERTGGSVSTLTIQRTQQEDSAVYLCASSLGLAGAEQFFGPGTRLTVL.

The chain couples TRBV7-2 to TRBJ2-1; D perhaps matches TRBD2 (5 bases). The V gene's germline CDR1 is SGHTA and CDR2 FQGNSA. This CDR3 comprises 15 residues. Between the trimmed V and J ends, which lost 1 base and 0 bases, there was a span of 7 bases. The CDR3 DNA follows: TGTGCCAGCAGCTTAGTGGGGAGCTCCTACAATGAGCAGTTCTTC. This encodes CASSLVGSSYNEQFF.

The V gene is TRBV5-1, the J gene TRBJ2-1, with 8 positions matching TRBD2. The germline V gene encodes CDR1 SGHRS and CDR2 YFSETQ. The CDR3 spans 14 residues. V lost 4 bases, J lost 8 bases, and 8 bases stayed unmatched. In nucleotides, the CDR3 is TGCGCCAGCAGCGTAGGACTAGCTTTCGATGAGCAGTTCTTC. It encodes CASSVGLAFDEQFF.

The rearrangement uses TRBV11-2 and TRBJ2-7; D might be TRBD1 (6 bases). The CDR3 covers 16 residues. V lost 3 bases and J lost 4, with 19 bases in between. Per germline, CDR1 SGHAT and CDR2 FQNNGV. The CDR3, as DNA: TGTGCCAGCAGCTTTCCCTCGCAGGGGCGTCGTTACGAGCAGTACTTC. It is translated as CASSFPSQGRRYEQYF. Using reference TRBV11-2 and TRBJ2-7 for the parts outside the CDR3, the full variable domain is EAGVAQSPRYKIIEKRQSVAFWCNPISGHATLYWYQQILGQGPKLLIQFQNNGVVDDSQLPKDRFSAERLKGVDSTLKIQPAKLEDSAVYLCASSFPSQGRRYEQYFGPGTRLTVT.

This chain links TRBV5-4 with TRBJ2-7; 8 bases are shared with TRBD2. Germline CDR1 reads SGHNT; CDR2 reads YYREEE (reference sequence). J was trimmed by 1 base and V by 6 bases; bases with no gene match: 6. The CDR3 has 14 residues. The CDR3 bases are TGTGCCAGCACGATCGGGGGGGTGTCCTACGAGCAGTACTTC. Translated, it gives CASTIGGVSYEQYF. Full variable domain (outside the CDR3, taken from reference TRBV5-4 and TRBJ2-7): ETGVTQSPTHLIKTRGQQVTLRCSSQSGHNTVSWYQQALGQGPQFIFQYYREEENGRGNFPPRFSGLQFPNYSSELNVNALELDDSALYLCASTIGGVSYEQYFGPGTRLTVT.